The sequence of this TCR beta chain was determined in a study of OX40 agonist ivuxolimab in advanced cancers. Overall study context: The patients' treatment was ivuxolimab, an agonistic anti-OX40 (CD134) antibody.

TCRdb's table, derived via immunoSEQ multiplex PCR, lists solely in-frame clones and lacks some. The sample lists 55,000 to 70,000 clones, around four fifths occurring once. The receptor comes from an adult with an advanced solid tumor such as melanoma, head and neck, liver or kidney cancer. Sequencing used CD4+ or CD8+ T cells sorted from blood, obtained in a trial of the OX40 agonist ivuxolimab.

CDR3 sequence reads: CATSRDTLNTGELFF. For the CDR3, the DNA is TGTGCCACCAGCAGAGATACATTGAACACCGGGGAGCTGTTTTTT. This chain connects TRBV15 to TRBJ2-2; D remains ambiguous. The CDR3 runs to 15 residues. CDR1 LNHNV and CDR2 YYDKDF come from the germline V gene (reference sequence). V shed 0 bases and J shed 1 base, with 6 bases lying between them.